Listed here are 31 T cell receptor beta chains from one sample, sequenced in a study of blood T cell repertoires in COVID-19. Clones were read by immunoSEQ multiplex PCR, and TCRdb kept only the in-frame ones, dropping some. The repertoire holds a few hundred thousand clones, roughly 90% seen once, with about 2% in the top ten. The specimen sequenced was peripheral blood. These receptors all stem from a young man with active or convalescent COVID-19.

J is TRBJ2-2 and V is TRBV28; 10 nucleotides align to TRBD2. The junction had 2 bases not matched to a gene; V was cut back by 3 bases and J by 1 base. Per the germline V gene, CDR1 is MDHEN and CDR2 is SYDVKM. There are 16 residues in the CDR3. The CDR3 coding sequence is TGTGCCAGCAGTTTGACTAGCGGGTGGAACACCGGGGAGCTGTTTTTT. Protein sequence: CASSLTSGWNTGELFF.

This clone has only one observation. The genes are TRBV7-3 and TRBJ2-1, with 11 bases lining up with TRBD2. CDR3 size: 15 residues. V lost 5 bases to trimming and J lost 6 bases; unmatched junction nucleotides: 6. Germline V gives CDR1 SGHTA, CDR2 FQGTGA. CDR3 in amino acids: CASSETGTSGNEQFF. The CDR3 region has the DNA TGTGCCAGCAGCGAGACCGGGACTAGCGGCAATGAGCAGTTCTTC.

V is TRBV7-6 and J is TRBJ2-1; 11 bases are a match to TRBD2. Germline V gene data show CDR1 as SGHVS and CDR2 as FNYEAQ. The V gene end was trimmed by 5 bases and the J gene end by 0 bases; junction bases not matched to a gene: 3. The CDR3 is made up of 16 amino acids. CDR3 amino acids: CASSLLAGDSYNEQFF. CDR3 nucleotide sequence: TGTGCCAGCAGCCTACTAGCGGGGGACTCCTACAATGAGCAGTTCTTC.

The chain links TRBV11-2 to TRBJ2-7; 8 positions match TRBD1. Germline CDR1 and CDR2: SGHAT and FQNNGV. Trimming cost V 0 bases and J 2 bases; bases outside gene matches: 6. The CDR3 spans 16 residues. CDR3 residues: CASSLDLVQGAYEQYF. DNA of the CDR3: TGTGCCAGCAGCTTAGATCTCGTACAGGGGGCCTACGAGCAGTACTTC.

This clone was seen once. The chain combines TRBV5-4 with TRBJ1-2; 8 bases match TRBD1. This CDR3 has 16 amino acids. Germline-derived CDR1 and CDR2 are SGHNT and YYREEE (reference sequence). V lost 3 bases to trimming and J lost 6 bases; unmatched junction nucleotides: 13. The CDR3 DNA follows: TGTGCCAGCAGCTCCCCAACTCGGACAGGGTCGAATGGCTACACCTTC. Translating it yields CASSSPTRTGSNGYTF.

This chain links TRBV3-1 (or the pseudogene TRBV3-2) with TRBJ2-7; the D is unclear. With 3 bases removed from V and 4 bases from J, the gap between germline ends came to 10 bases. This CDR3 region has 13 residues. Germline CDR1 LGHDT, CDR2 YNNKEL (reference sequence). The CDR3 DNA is TGTGCCAGCAGCCACCCCCCCCCTTACGAGCAGTACTTC. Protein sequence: CASSHPPPYEQYF.

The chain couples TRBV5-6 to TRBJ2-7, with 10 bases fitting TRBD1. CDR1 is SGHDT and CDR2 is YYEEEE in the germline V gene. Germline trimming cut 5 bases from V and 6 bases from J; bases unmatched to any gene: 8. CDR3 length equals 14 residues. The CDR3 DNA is TGTGCCAGCAGGCCCGGGACAGGGGTCGGCGAGCAGTACTTC. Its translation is CASRPGTGVGEQYF.

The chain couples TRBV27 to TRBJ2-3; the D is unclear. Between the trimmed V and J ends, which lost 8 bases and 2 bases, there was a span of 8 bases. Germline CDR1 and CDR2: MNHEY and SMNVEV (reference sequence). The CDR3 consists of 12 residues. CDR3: CASYDNTDTQYF. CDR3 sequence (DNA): TGTGCCAGCTACGACAACACAGATACGCAGTATTTT.

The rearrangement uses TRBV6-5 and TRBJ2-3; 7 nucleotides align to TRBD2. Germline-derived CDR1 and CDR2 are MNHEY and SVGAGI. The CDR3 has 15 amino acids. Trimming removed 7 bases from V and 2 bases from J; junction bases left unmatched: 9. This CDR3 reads CASTRAGVTTDTQYF. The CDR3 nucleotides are TGTGCCAGCACCAGGGCGGGGGTGACCACAGATACGCAGTATTTT.

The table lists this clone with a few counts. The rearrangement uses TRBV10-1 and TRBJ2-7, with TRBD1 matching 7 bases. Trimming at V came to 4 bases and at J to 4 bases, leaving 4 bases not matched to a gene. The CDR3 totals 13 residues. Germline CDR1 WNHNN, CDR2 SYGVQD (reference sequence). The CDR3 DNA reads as TGCGCCAGCAGTGGGCCGGGACAGTACGAGCAGTACTTC. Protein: CASSGPGQYEQYF.

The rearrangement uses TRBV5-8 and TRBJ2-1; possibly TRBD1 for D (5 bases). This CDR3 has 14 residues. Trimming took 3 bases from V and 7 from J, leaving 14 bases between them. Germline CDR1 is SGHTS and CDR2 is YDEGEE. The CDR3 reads CASSSAWGRNEQFF. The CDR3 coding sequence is TGTGCCAGCAGCTCGGCGTGGGGCAGGAATGAGCAGTTCTTC.

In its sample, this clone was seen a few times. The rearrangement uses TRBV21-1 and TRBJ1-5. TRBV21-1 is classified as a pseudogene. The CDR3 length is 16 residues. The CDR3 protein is CASSTKCGSENQPQHF. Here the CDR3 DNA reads TGTGCCAGCAGCACTAAATGCGGCAGCGAAAATCAGCCCCAGCATTTT.

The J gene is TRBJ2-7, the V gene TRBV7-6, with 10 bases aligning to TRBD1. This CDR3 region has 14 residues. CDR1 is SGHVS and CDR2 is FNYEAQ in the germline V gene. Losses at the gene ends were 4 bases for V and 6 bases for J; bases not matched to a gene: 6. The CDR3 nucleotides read TGTGCCAGCAGCTACCGGGACAGGGGTGGCGAGCAGTACTTC. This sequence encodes CASSYRDRGGEQYF.

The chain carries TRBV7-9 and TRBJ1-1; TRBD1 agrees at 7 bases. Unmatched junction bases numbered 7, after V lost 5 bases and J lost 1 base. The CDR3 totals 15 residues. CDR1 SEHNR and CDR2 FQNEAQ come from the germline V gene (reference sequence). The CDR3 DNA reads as TGTGCCAGCAGCATACGACAGGGCAAGAACACTGAAGCTTTCTTT. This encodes CASSIRQGKNTEAFF.

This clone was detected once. CDR3 DNA: TGTGCCAGTAGTATGGAGCGGCAGTCCTACGAGCAGTACTTC. Its protein is CASSMERQSYEQYF. This chain joins TRBV19 and TRBJ2-7; D may be TRBD2 (5 bases). The CDR3 loop spans 14 amino acids. Trimming cost V 3 bases and J 1 base, with 10 bases left between them. Germline-derived CDR1 and CDR2 are LNHDA and SQIVND (reference sequence).

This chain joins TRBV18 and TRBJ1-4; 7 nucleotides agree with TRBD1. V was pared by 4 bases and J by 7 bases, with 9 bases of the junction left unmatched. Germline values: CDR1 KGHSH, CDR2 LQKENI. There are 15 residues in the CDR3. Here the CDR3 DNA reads TGTGCCAGCTCACTACGACAGGGCGTCAGTGAAAAACTGTTTTTT. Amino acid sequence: CASSLRQGVSEKLFF.

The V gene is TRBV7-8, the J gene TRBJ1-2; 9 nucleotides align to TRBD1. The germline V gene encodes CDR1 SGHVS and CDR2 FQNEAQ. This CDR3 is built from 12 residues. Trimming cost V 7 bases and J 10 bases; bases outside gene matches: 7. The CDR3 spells CASTGTGRVYTF. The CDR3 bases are TGTGCCAGCACCGGGACAGGGAGAGTCTACACCTTC.

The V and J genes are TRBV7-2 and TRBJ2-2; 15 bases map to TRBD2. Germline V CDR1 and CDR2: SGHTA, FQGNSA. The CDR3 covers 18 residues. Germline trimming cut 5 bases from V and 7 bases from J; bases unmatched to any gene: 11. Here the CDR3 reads CASSPAGLAGGRGGELFF. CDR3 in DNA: TGTGCCAGCAGCCCCGCTGGACTAGCGGGGGGGCGGGGCGGGGAGCTGTTTTTT.

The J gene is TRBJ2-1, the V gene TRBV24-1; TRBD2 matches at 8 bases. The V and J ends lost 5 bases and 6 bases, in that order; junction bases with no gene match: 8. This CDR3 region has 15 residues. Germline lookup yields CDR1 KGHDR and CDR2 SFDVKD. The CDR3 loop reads CATSVSGGATNEQFF. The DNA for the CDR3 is TGTGCCACCAGTGTGTCGGGAGGGGCCACCAATGAGCAGTTCTTC.

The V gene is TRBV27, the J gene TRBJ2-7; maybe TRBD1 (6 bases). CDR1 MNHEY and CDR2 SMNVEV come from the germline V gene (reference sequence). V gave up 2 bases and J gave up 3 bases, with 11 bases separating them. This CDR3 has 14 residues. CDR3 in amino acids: CASSLQVQGYEQYF. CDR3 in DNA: TGTGCCAGCAGTTTACAGGTACAGGGCTACGAGCAGTACTTC.

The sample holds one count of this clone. The CDR3: CASSRNQNEQYF. CDR3 in DNA: TGTGCCAGCAGCAGAAATCAGAACGAGCAGTACTTC. The V gene is TRBV13, the J gene TRBJ2-7; no reliable D call. There are 12 residues in the CDR3. The germline V and J ends were trimmed by 5 bases and 5 bases, with 10 bases remaining between them. CDR1 is PRHDT, CDR2 FYEKMQ, per germline (reference sequence).

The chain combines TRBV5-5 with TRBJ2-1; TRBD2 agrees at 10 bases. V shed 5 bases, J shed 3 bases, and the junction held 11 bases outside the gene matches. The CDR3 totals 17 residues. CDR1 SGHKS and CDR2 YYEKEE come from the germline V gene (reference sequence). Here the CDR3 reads CASRGGSGLAVYNEQFF. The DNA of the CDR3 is TGTGCCAGCAGGGGAGGGTCCGGACTAGCGGTCTACAATGAGCAGTTCTTC.

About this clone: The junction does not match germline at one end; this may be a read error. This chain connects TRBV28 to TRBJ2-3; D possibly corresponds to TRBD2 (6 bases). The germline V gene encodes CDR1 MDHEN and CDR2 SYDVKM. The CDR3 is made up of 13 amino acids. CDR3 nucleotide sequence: TGTGCCAGCAGACCCGGGGGTATCACCCCTCACCATTTT. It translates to CASRPGGITPHHF.

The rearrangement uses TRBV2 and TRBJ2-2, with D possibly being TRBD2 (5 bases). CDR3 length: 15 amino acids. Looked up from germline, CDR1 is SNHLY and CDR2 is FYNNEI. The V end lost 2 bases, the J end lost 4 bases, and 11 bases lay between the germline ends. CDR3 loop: CASSEYLAATGELFF. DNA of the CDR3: TGTGCCAGCAGTGAATACCTAGCAGCCACCGGGGAGCTGTTTTTT.

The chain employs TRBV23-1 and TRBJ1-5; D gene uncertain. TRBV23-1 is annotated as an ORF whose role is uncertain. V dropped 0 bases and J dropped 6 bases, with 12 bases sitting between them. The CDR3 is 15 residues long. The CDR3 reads CASSQSRRACQPQHF. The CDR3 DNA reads TGCGCCAGCAGTCAATCGAGGAGGGCTTGTCAGCCCCAGCATTTT.

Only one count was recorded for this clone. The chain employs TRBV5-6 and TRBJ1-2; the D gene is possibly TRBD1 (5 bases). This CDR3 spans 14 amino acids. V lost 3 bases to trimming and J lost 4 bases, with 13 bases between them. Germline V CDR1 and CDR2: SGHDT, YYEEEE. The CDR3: CASSYPDRGYGYTF. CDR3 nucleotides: TGTGCCAGCAGCTACCCCGACAGAGGCTATGGCTACACCTTC.

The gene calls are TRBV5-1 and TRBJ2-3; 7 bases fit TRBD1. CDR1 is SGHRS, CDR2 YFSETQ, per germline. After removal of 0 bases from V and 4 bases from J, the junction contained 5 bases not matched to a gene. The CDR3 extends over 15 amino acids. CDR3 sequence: CASSLAVQGSDTQYF. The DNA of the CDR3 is TGCGCCAGCAGCTTGGCCGTACAGGGGTCAGATACGCAGTATTTT. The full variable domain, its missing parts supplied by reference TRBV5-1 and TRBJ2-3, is KAGVTQTPRYLIKTRGQQVTLSCSPISGHRSVSWYQQTPGQGLQFLFEYFSETQRNKGNFPGRFSGRQFSNSRSEMNVSTLELGDSALYLCASSLAVQGSDTQYFGPGTRLTVL.

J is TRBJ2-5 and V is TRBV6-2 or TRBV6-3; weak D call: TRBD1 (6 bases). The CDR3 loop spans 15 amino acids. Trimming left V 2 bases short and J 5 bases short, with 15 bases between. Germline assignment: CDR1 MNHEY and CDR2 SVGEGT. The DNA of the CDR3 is TGTGCCAGCAGTTACGCTTCAGGGGCAAGGGAGACCCAGTACTTC. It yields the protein CASSYASGARETQYF.

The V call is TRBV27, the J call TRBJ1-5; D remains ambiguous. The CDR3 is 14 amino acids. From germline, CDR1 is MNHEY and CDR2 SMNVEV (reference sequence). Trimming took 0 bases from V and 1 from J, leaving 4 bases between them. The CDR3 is CASSLSRSNQPQHF. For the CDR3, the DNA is TGTGCCAGCAGTTTATCTCGGAGCAATCAGCCCCAGCATTTT.

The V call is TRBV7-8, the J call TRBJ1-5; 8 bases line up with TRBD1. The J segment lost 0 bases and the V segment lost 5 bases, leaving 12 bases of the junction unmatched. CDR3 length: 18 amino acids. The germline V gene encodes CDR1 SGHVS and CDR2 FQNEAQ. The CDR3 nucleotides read TGTGCCAGCAGCGATAGGAATTGGGACAGGCTTAGCAATCAGCCCCAGCATTTT. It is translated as CASSDRNWDRLSNQPQHF.

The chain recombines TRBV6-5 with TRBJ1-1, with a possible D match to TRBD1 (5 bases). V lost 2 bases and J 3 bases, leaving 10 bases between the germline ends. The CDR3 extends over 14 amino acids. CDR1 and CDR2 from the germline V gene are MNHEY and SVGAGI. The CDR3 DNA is TGTGCCAGCAGTTACAAGGGGCCGCACACTGAAGCTTTCTTT. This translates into CASSYKGPHTEAFF.